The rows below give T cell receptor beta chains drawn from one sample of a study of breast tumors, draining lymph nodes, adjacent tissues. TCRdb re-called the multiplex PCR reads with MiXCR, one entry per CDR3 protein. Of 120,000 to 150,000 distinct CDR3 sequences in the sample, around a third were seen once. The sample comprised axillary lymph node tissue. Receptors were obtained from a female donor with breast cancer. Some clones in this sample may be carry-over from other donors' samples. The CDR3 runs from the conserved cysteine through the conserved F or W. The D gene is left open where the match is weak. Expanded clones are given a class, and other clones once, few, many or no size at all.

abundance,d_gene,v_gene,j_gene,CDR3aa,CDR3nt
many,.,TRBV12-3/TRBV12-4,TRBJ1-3,CASSLAEGRGNTIYF,TGTGCCAGCAGTTTAGCTGAGGGGCGAGGAAACACCATATATTTT
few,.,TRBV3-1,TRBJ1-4,CASSQRLVSRNEKLFF,TGTGCCAGCAGCCAGAGGTTAGTCTCTCGGAATGAAAAACTGTTTTTT
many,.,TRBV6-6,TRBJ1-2,CASSHSIWGSDYGYTF,TGTGCCAGCAGTCACTCGATTTGGGGTTCAGACTATGGCTACACCTTC
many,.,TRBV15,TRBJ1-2,CATSRDVVRTATNYGYTF,TGTGCCACCAGCAGAGATGTAGTAAGGACGGCCACTAACTATGGCTACACCTTC
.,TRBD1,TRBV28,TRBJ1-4,CASSPSRTGAPEKLFF,TGTGCCAGCAGTCCCAGCCGGACAGGGGCTCCTGAAAAACTGTTTTTT
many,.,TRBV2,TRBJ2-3,CASSTGASTDTQYF,TGTGCCAGCAGTACCGGGGCGAGCACAGATACGCAGTATTTT
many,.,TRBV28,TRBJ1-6,CASSLGGRVFGVPLHF,TGTGCCAGCAGTTTAGGGGGGAGGGTTTTCGGGGTCCCCCTCCACTTT
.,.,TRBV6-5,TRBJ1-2,CASSPRVAGNYGYTF,TGTGCCAGCAGTCCACGGGTCGCAGGGAACTATGGCTACACCTTC
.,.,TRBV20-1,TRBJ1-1,CSANPQAKNTEAFF,TGCAGTGCTAACCCCCAAGCCAAGAACACTGAAGCTTTCTTT
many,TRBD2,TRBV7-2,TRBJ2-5,CASSFSSGGSETQYF,TGTGCCAGCAGCTTTTCTAGCGGGGGATCGGAGACCCAGTACTTC
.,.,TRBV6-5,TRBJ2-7,CAIRADYEQYF,TGTGCCATCAGGGCCGACTACGAGCAGTACTTC
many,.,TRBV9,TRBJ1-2,CASSKEGGDYGYTF,TGTGCCAGCAGCAAGGAGGGAGGGGACTATGGCTACACCTTC
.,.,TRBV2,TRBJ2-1,CATSDPDRISYNEQFF,TGTGCCACCAGTGATCCCGACAGGATCTCCTACAATGAGCAGTTCTTC
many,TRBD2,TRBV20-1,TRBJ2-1,CSARPPTSGGANEQFF,TGCAGTGCTCGACCGCCGACTAGCGGGGGGGCCAATGAGCAGTTCTTC
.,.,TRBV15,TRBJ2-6,CATSIYRSGANILTF,TGTGCCACCAGCATCTACAGGTCTGGGGCCAACATCCTGACCTTC
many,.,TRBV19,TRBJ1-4,CASSIEEGKLFF,TGTGCCAGTAGTATAGAGGAGGGAAAACTGTTTTTT
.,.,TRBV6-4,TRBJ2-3,CAGLSIDTQYF,TGTGCCGGACTTTCGATAGATACGCAGTATTTT
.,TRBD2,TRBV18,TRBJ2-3,CASSPIGLARFTDTQYF,TGTGCCAGCTCACCGATTGGACTAGCGAGATTCACAGATACGCAGTATTTT
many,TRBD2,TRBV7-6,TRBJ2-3,CASSLVGGRADTQYF,TGTGCCAGCAGCTTGGTGGGAGGGAGGGCAGATACGCAGTATTTT
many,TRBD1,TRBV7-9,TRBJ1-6,CASSSTGQSNSPLHF,TGTGCCAGCAGCTCGACGGGACAGTCAAATTCACCCCTCCACTTT
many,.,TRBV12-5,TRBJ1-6,CASGLSRGHRFNSPLHF,TGTGCTAGTGGTTTGTCGCGCGGGCACAGGTTTAATTCACCCCTCCACTTT
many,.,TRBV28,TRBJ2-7,CASISTSTGTREQYF,TGTGCCAGCATTTCAACATCGACAGGGACTAGAGAGCAGTACTTC
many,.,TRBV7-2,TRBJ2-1,CASSLWMPLGGYNEQFF,TGTGCCAGCAGCTTATGGATGCCTCTCGGGGGATACAATGAGCAGTTCTTC
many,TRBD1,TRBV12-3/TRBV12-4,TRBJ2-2,CASSSKNRGRSGELFF,TGTGCCAGCAGTTCCAAGAACAGGGGGAGGTCCGGGGAGCTGTTTTTT
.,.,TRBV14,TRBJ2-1,CASSHQIMGLPFF,TGTGCCAGCAGCCACCAGATTATGGGACTGCCGTTCTTC
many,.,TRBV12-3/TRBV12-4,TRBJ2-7,CASSLVEEGEQYF,TGTGCCAGCAGTTTAGTGGAGGAGGGCGAGCAGTACTTC
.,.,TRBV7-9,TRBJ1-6,CASRGGGAGNSPLHF,TGTGCCAGCAGGGGGGGGGGGGCAGGTAATTCACCCCTCCACTTT
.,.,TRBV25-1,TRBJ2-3,CASSAGGGSPDTQYF,TGTGCCAGCAGTGCAGGGGGGGGGTCCCCAGATACGCAGTATTTT
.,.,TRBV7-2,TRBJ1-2,CASSRDHYGYTF,TGTGCCAGCAGCAGGGATCACTATGGCTACACCTTC
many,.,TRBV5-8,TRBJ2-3,CASSGSSTDTQYF,TGTGCCAGCAGCGGATCTAGCACAGATACGCAGTATTTT
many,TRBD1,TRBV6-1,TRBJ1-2,CASYDRGVDGYTF,TGTGCCAGCTATGACAGGGGAGTAGATGGCTACACCTTC
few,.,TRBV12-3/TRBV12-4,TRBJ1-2,CASTLDGVSGYTF,TGTGCCAGCACACTAGACGGGGTGAGTGGCTACACCTTC
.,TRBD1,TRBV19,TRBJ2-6,CASSAGTANAEAF,TGTGCCAGTAGTGCCGGGACAGCTAACGCTGAAGCTTTC
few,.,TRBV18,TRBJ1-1,CASSKGDTEAFF,TGTGCCAGCTCAAAGGGGGACACTGAAGCTTTCTTT
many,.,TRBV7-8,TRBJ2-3,CASSPTIQDTQYF,TGTGCCAGCAGCCCCACAATACAGGATACGCAGTATTTT
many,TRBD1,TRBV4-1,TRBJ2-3,CASSQEFGTGGILDTQYF,TGCGCCAGCAGCCAAGAATTCGGGACAGGGGGCATTTTAGATACGCAGTATTTT
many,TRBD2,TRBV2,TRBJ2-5,CASRGLAGGQETQYF,TGTGCCAGCAGAGGTTTAGCGGGGGGACAAGAGACCCAGTACTTC
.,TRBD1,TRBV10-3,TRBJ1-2,CAISALTQGVYGYTF,TGTGCCATCAGTGCTCTTACACAGGGGGTATATGGCTACACCTTC
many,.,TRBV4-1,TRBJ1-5,CASSQEAGISNQPQHF,TGCGCCAGCAGCCAAGAGGCAGGGATTAGCAATCAGCCCCAGCATTTT
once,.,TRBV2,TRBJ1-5,CASSPGLALGETQHF,TGTGCCAGCAGTCCAGGACTAGCTCTTGGAGAGACCCAGCATTTT